These T cell receptor beta chains were read from a single sample in a study of cytomegalovirus exposure and HLA in healthy donors. Some clones are missing from TCRdb's copy, which holds only in-frame ones; the method was immunoSEQ multiplex PCR. The data hold some 100,000 clones, with just under 70% observed a single time. Sequenced material: PBMCs. All receptors derive from a woman in her 70s in good health and CMV-seropositive. Each CDR3 is given without its conserved first and last residue. Clone size appears in some rows only: once, few, many, or a class for an expanded clone.

>once|9|TRBJ2-5|TRBV10-3
AISGGETQY
>-|13|TRBJ1-5|TRBV2
ASSETGWSNQPQH
>-|9|TRBJ2-7|TRBV29-1
SVYQGYEQY
>once|11|TRBJ1-4|TRBV7-2
ASSLIGGEKLF
>few|15|TRBJ2-1|TRBV11-3
ASSAKLHSGGAGEQF
>-|11|TRBJ2-3|TRBV6-5
ASRESGGDTQY
>-|13|TRBJ2-1|TRBV7-9
ASSFGGGKNNEQF
>once|12|TRBJ1-1|TRBV6-5
ASSYSLGGTEAF
>-|12|TRBJ2-6|TRBV4-1
ASSPLGGPNVLT
>few|14|TRBJ1-1|TRBV6-6
ASSQQGAPSNTEAF
>-|13|TRBJ2-3|TRBV5-1
ASSLSSGNADTQY
>-|11|TRBJ2-1|TRBV2
ASSAVSYNEQF
>-|12|TRBJ1-1|TRBV6-5
ASSYSPGRTEAF
>-|12|TRBJ1-5|TRBV5-4
ASSSQGSNQPQH
>-|11|TRBJ2-2|TRBV18
ASSPLQTGELF
>-|12|TRBJ2-1|TRBV23-1
ATTRGGPYNEQF
>-|9|TRBJ2-1|TRBV7-2
ASSFGTAQF
>-|12|TRBJ2-7|TRBV4-2
ASSPQTSFNEQY
>-|12|TRBJ1-1|TRBV30
AWGTGGPNTEAF
>-|10|TRBJ1-2|TRBV30
AYQGQNYGYT
>few|9|TRBJ2-1|TRBV6-1
ASRTGSEQF
>once|13|TRBJ2-1|TRBV10-3
AIRQKGTEYNEQF
>-|12|TRBJ2-7|TRBV2
ASRNDMISYEQY
>-|12|TRBJ2-1|TRBV5-1
ASSPGQGGDEQF
>-|14|TRBJ2-2|TRBV2
ASSPTGTRSTGELF
>-|13|TRBJ2-3|TRBV4-1
ASRIGLAVSDTQY
>-|14|TRBJ1-4|TRBV4-1
ASSLPGDRTNEKLF